Sequencing of this T cell receptor beta chain was carried out in a study of blood T cells in healthy people across ages. The study, taken as a whole, reports: Researchers judged that diversity estimates from one million T cells fell short of true values.

This clonotype occurred many times. Its antigen is unidentified. Germline trimming cut 6 bases from V and 3 bases from J; bases unmatched to any gene: 6. Germline V gene sequence: CDR1 SNHLY, CDR2 FYNNEI. The CDR3 has 15 residues. The donors, aged about 6 to 95, were healthy Caucasians from Russia. The amount of total RNA extracted per sample was at least 6 micrograms. Next came a second PCR, run for about 6 to 12 cycles, which used a sample-barcoded 5' primer along with a J-beta primer mix. The template-switch adaptor was a 5' adaptor with 12 random nucleotides. It tagged each cDNA molecule. One entry per CDR3 protein, called by TCRdb with MiXCR from the 5' RACE reads. The sample shows about a million distinct CDR3 sequences, about 51% of them seen only once.

V usage is TRBV2 and J usage is TRBJ2-3, with 10 nucleotides matching TRBD2. The sequencing input was blood. This TCR was sampled from a woman between 55 and 75 years old in good health. The CDR3: CASRTSGRETDTQYF. CDR3 bases: TGTGCCAGCAGGACCAGCGGGAGGGAGACAGATACGCAGTATTTT.